One sample yielded the 4 T cell receptor beta chains listed below, sequenced in a study of T cell responses to AZD1222 COVID-19 vaccine. Data came from immunoSEQ multiplex PCR; TCRdb stores just in-frame clones and leaves some out. This table holds about 150,000 clones, roughly 94% found once. Sequencing was performed on peripheral blood, taken on day 0 of AZD1222 vaccination. The receptors derive from an adult in good health.

The rearrangement uses TRBV28 and TRBJ1-1; D is ambiguous. Germline V gene sequence: CDR1 MDHEN, CDR2 SYDVKM. The V and J ends lost 1 base and 3 bases respectively, with 3 bases between them. The CDR3 consists of 12 residues. The CDR3 DNA follows: TGTGCCAGCAGTTTATCGGACACTGAAGCTTTCTTT. Amino acid sequence: CASSLSDTEAFF.

This rearrangement joins TRBV4-1 to TRBJ2-1; D gene unclear. Germline lookup yields CDR1 MGHRA and CDR2 YSYEKL. CDR3 length: 14 residues. V gave up 3 bases and J gave up 4 bases, with 10 bases separating them. The CDR3 sequence is CASSQQDRYNEQFF. The CDR3 nucleotides read TGCGCCAGCAGCCAGCAGGACCGTTACAATGAGCAGTTCTTC.

This clone was observed a single time. This chain joins TRBV12-2 and TRBJ2-3; the table's D gene call, TRBD2, was not cross checked with the DNA. TRBV12-2 is annotated as a pseudogene. This CDR3 is built from 16 residues. The CDR3 sequence is CASRLMSGGASDTQYF. In DNA form, the CDR3 reads TGTGCAAGTCGCTTAATGAGCGGGGGGGCCTCCGATACGCAGTATTTT.

V usage is TRBV7-9 and J usage is TRBJ2-7; 11 bases agree with TRBD2. V shed 4 bases, J shed 4 bases, and the junction held 6 bases outside the gene matches. Germline loops: CDR1 SEHNR, CDR2 FQNEAQ (reference sequence). The length of the CDR3 is 15 residues. As DNA, the CDR3 is TGTGCCAGCAGCTACCTTAGCGGGGGGGCTTACGAGCAGTACTTC. It yields the protein CASSYLSGGAYEQYF.